The clone carrying this T cell receptor beta chain was found a few times. Antigen: not known. Autoimmunity was present in every CD3G-deficient patient, worse in two. At testing, patients were 2 to 39 years old, with reduced naive and increased memory T-cell proportions. CD4+ cells were sorted into CD25-high CD127-low regulatory cells and CD25-low CD127-high conventional cells. The primer mix had 52 TRBV and 13 TRBJ primers. Clones were read by immunoSEQ multiplex PCR, and TCRdb kept only the in-frame ones, dropping some. The table shows fewer than 20,000 clones, with about 79% occurring only once. This record comes from a study of regulatory T cells. Study-level points and caveats: Skewed V and J usage and few unique V-J pairs marked patient repertoires, most in Tregs. Hydrophobic residues at CDR3 positions 6 and 7 were enriched in conventional CD4+ T cells of CD3G-deficient patients.

The V segment lost 2 bases and the J segment 9 bases; nucleotides outside the gene matches: 8. The CDR3 is 14 amino acids. Per germline, CDR1 MNHNS and CDR2 SASEGT. The clonotype originates from a person in their twenties or thirties with CD3G deficiency. The chain couples TRBV6-1 to TRBJ1-2; 8 bases match TRBD1. Sequenced sample: conventional CD4+ T cells sorted from blood. This CDR3 is CASSERTGKLRYTF. The DNA for the CDR3 is TGTGCCAGCAGTGAACGGACAGGGAAGTTGCGCTACACCTTC.